Listed below are T cell receptor beta chains from one sample, sequenced in a study of blood T cells in healthy people across ages. TCRdb called the 5' RACE reads again in MiXCR, with one record for every CDR3 protein. The data hold roughly 570,000 distinct CDR3 sequences, with approximately 27% observed a single time. Sequenced material: blood. These receptors were taken from a woman in her seventies in good health. CDR3s include the opening cysteine and the closing phenylalanine or tryptophan. A D gene is named only where the DNA matches it firmly. Clone size is given for some rows only: seen once, a few or many times, or a class if the clone is expanded.

d_gene: NA
j_gene: TRBJ2-1
v_gene: TRBV2
abundance: few
CDR3nt: TGTGCCAGTTCTTCCACCGGGACCAGCGTTGGTGTGCAGTTCTTC
CDR3aa: CASSSTGTSVGVQFF

d_gene: TRBD2
j_gene: TRBJ2-3
v_gene: TRBV4-2
abundance: NA
CDR3nt: TGTGCCAGCAGCCAAGTTCGCGGGGGTGGAGATACGCAGTATTTT
CDR3aa: CASSQVRGGGDTQYF

d_gene: NA
j_gene: TRBJ2-1
v_gene: TRBV5-1
abundance: few
CDR3nt: TGCGCCAGCAGCCCCCTTCAGGGTGTCAATGAGCAGTTCTTC
CDR3aa: CASSPLQGVNEQFF

d_gene: NA
j_gene: TRBJ1-4
v_gene: TRBV18
abundance: NA
CDR3nt: TGTGCCAGCAACCGAGACGGTCGAGAAAAACTGTTTTTT
CDR3aa: CASNRDGREKLFF

d_gene: NA
j_gene: TRBJ1-4
v_gene: TRBV6-2/TRBV6-3
abundance: few
CDR3nt: TGTGCCGGCAGTCTTCAGGGAGGATCGAGGAAACTGTTTTTT
CDR3aa: CAGSLQGGSRKLFF

d_gene: NA
j_gene: TRBJ2-3
v_gene: TRBV14
abundance: NA
CDR3nt: TGTGCCAGCAGCCAGCGACAGCTTAGCACAGATACGCAGTATTTT
CDR3aa: CASSQRQLSTDTQYF

d_gene: NA
j_gene: TRBJ2-2
v_gene: TRBV10-3
abundance: NA
CDR3nt: TGTGCCATCATGGGGGCCACCGGGGAGCTGTTTTTT
CDR3aa: CAIMGATGELFF

d_gene: NA
j_gene: TRBJ2-5
v_gene: TRBV7-2
abundance: many
CDR3nt: TGTGCCAGCAGCGTTACTTACTCCCAAGAGACCCAGTACTTC
CDR3aa: CASSVTYSQETQYF

d_gene: NA
j_gene: TRBJ2-7
v_gene: TRBV5-1
abundance: few
CDR3nt: TGCGCCAGCAGCCGACATCGGGAAACCTTCGACGAGCAGTACTTC
CDR3aa: CASSRHRETFDEQYF

d_gene: NA
j_gene: TRBJ2-5
v_gene: TRBV4-3
abundance: few
CDR3nt: TGCGCCAGCAGCCTCGAGAGGGGGAGGCAGTACTTC
CDR3aa: CASSLERGRQYF

d_gene: TRBD1
j_gene: TRBJ2-3
v_gene: TRBV12-3/TRBV12-4
abundance: once
CDR3nt: TGTGCCAGCAGTGGGACGGGACAGGGGTACACAGATACGCAGTATTTT
CDR3aa: CASSGTGQGYTDTQYF

d_gene: NA
j_gene: TRBJ1-2
v_gene: TRBV20-1
abundance: few
CDR3nt: TGCAGTGCTAGAGATGGGCGAAACAAAAACTATGGCTACACCTTC
CDR3aa: CSARDGRNKNYGYTF

d_gene: TRBD2
j_gene: TRBJ2-3
v_gene: TRBV5-1
abundance: NA
CDR3nt: TGCGCCAGCAGTTTTACCAGCGGGGCGGATACGCAGTATTTT
CDR3aa: CASSFTSGADTQYF

d_gene: NA
j_gene: TRBJ1-5
v_gene: TRBV6-5
abundance: NA
CDR3nt: TGTGCCAGTGGGCTCTCCAATCAGCCCCAGCATTTT
CDR3aa: CASGLSNQPQHF

d_gene: NA
j_gene: TRBJ2-1
v_gene: TRBV10-3
abundance: few
CDR3nt: TGTGCCATCAGTGTGGCAACTGGTTACAATGAGCAGTTCTTC
CDR3aa: CAISVATGYNEQFF

d_gene: NA
j_gene: TRBJ2-7
v_gene: TRBV12-3/TRBV12-4
abundance: NA
CDR3nt: TGTGCCAGCAGTCCCCCCGGGACCAACGAGCAGTACTTC
CDR3aa: CASSPPGTNEQYF

d_gene: NA
j_gene: TRBJ1-3
v_gene: TRBV9
abundance: few
CDR3nt: TGTGCCAGCAACCCCTTACAGGCCTCCTCTGGAAACACCATATATTTT
CDR3aa: CASNPLQASSGNTIYF

d_gene: NA
j_gene: TRBJ1-5
v_gene: TRBV10-3
abundance: NA
CDR3nt: TGTGCCATCAGTGAGTCCCCTGACAGTCGACAGCCCCAGCATTTT
CDR3aa: CAISESPDSRQPQHF

d_gene: NA
j_gene: TRBJ1-1
v_gene: TRBV30
abundance: NA
CDR3nt: TGTGCCTGGAAATGGGGGATGAACACTGAAGCTTTCTTT
CDR3aa: CAWKWGMNTEAFF

d_gene: NA
j_gene: TRBJ2-5
v_gene: TRBV6-2/TRBV6-3
abundance: NA
CDR3nt: TGTGCCAGCAGTTACCAGGTCTACAGTCAAGAGACCCAGTACTTC
CDR3aa: CASSYQVYSQETQYF

d_gene: TRBD2
j_gene: TRBJ2-1
v_gene: TRBV4-3
abundance: NA
CDR3nt: TGCGCCAGCAGCCCGGGACTAGCGGGGGCAGGGAAGTTCTTC
CDR3aa: CASSPGLAGAGKFF

d_gene: TRBD1
j_gene: TRBJ2-7
v_gene: TRBV6-1
abundance: NA
CDR3nt: TGTGCCAGCAGTCGACCCGGGACAGGGAGTCTCTACGAGCAGTACTTC
CDR3aa: CASSRPGTGSLYEQYF

d_gene: NA
j_gene: TRBJ2-1
v_gene: TRBV5-1
abundance: NA
CDR3nt: TGCGCCAGCAGCTTGGATGGTGGCGGGGGCTGGGATGAGCAGTTCTTC
CDR3aa: CASSLDGGGGWDEQFF

d_gene: NA
j_gene: TRBJ1-5
v_gene: TRBV21-1
abundance: NA
CDR3nt: TGTGCCAGCAGCAGCCGGCTGACACCAGGGGAGAGTGTAAATCAGCCCCAGCATTTT
CDR3aa: CASSSRLTPGESVNQPQHF